Listed below are T cell receptor beta chains from one sample, sequenced in a study of cytomegalovirus exposure and HLA in healthy donors. Libraries were prepared by immunoSEQ multiplex PCR; TCRdb keeps only in-frame clonotypes and omits some of them. This sample contains 35,000 to 45,000 clones. Sequenced: PBMCs. The source is a man in his thirties or forties in good health and CMV-seronegative. The CDR3 runs from the conserved cysteine through the conserved F or W. Each record gives: V gene, CDR3 length, D gene, CDR3 protein. D genes are given only for firm matches.

V gene: TRBV5-1; CDR3 length: 14; D gene: NA; CDR3 protein: CASSLAQGWYEQYF
V gene: TRBV7-9; CDR3 length: 14; D gene: NA; CDR3 protein: CASSLSRLNTEAFF
V gene: TRBV6-4; CDR3 length: 15; D gene: NA; CDR3 protein: CASRTPGVPGDEQYF
V gene: TRBV5-4; CDR3 length: 15; D gene: NA; CDR3 protein: CASSSEKGGRNEQFF
V gene: TRBV2; CDR3 length: 10; D gene: NA; CDR3 protein: CASRGSEQFF
V gene: TRBV4-1; CDR3 length: 17; D gene: NA; CDR3 protein: CASSQGTGTQVSYGYTF
V gene: TRBV18; CDR3 length: 14; D gene: TRBD1; CDR3 protein: CASSLDRTAQPQHF
V gene: TRBV29-1; CDR3 length: 12; D gene: NA; CDR3 protein: CSVDTASDGYTF
V gene: TRBV2; CDR3 length: 13; D gene: TRBD1; CDR3 protein: CASSRDRDDEQYF
V gene: TRBV5-1; CDR3 length: 15; D gene: TRBD2; CDR3 protein: CASSLTSGRAYEQYF
V gene: TRBV9; CDR3 length: 16; D gene: NA; CDR3 protein: CASSEGTVNYNSPLHF
V gene: TRBV29-1; CDR3 length: 13; D gene: TRBD1; CDR3 protein: CSVWTGANTEAFF
V gene: TRBV15; CDR3 length: 12; D gene: NA; CDR3 protein: CATSSTDYEQYF
V gene: TRBV5-4; CDR3 length: 14; D gene: TRBD2; CDR3 protein: CASRPGLAADTQYF
V gene: TRBV10-3; CDR3 length: 13; D gene: NA; CDR3 protein: CATHNPLSYGYTF
V gene: TRBV29-1; CDR3 length: 14; D gene: TRBD1; CDR3 protein: CSVAGTGVVNEQFF
V gene: TRBV29-1; CDR3 length: 13; D gene: NA; CDR3 protein: CSVGPGSYNEQFF
V gene: TRBV7-9; CDR3 length: 15; D gene: NA; CDR3 protein: CASSSQGPSTDTQYF
V gene: TRBV29-1; CDR3 length: 13; D gene: NA; CDR3 protein: CSVGVMSGTEAFF
V gene: TRBV18; CDR3 length: 12; D gene: NA; CDR3 protein: CASSPRLVEQFF
V gene: TRBV6-4; CDR3 length: 14; D gene: TRBD2; CDR3 protein: CASSERGGTDTQYF
V gene: TRBV19; CDR3 length: 14; D gene: TRBD2; CDR3 protein: CASSGAGGLDTQYF
V gene: TRBV2; CDR3 length: 15; D gene: NA; CDR3 protein: CASSEFPQDGDEQYF
V gene: TRBV7-2; CDR3 length: 11; D gene: NA; CDR3 protein: CASSLAGGEYF
V gene: TRBV9; CDR3 length: 13; D gene: NA; CDR3 protein: CASSVAGSYEQYF
V gene: TRBV30; CDR3 length: 13; D gene: TRBD2; CDR3 protein: CAWSGLARETQYF
V gene: TRBV28; CDR3 length: 16; D gene: TRBD1; CDR3 protein: CASTNVAGGLNSPLHF
V gene: TRBV7-2; CDR3 length: 12; D gene: NA; CDR3 protein: CASSLVRDGYTF
V gene: TRBV11-1; CDR3 length: 14; D gene: NA; CDR3 protein: CASSPRRIRSGYTF
V gene: TRBV7-9; CDR3 length: 15; D gene: TRBD1; CDR3 protein: CAGGQGATGANVLTF
V gene: TRBV10-1; CDR3 length: 15; D gene: TRBD2; CDR3 protein: CASSDMVSGSTKQYF
V gene: TRBV6-1; CDR3 length: 17; D gene: TRBD1; CDR3 protein: CASSDLTGPLLYNEQFF
V gene: TRBV28; CDR3 length: 15; D gene: NA; CDR3 protein: CASSLQVSGANVLTF
V gene: TRBV4-3; CDR3 length: 16; D gene: NA; CDR3 protein: CASSQGRLANTGELFF
V gene: TRBV9; CDR3 length: 16; D gene: TRBD2; CDR3 protein: CASSVGLAGTVNEQFF
V gene: TRBV4-3; CDR3 length: 16; D gene: TRBD1; CDR3 protein: CASSPGTGRDTGELFF
V gene: TRBV18; CDR3 length: 14; D gene: TRBD1; CDR3 protein: CASSPGQGSYEQYF
V gene: TRBV6-6; CDR3 length: 14; D gene: NA; CDR3 protein: CASGVRGSYNEQFF
V gene: TRBV6-1; CDR3 length: 15; D gene: NA; CDR3 protein: CASSESPYSDNEQFF
V gene: TRBV6-5; CDR3 length: 15; D gene: NA; CDR3 protein: CASKLNRQANTEAFF
V gene: TRBV9; CDR3 length: 13; D gene: NA; CDR3 protein: CASSVAQKETQYF